This is a list of T cell receptor beta chains from one sample in a study of shared clonotypes between healthy human individuals. Sequencing was performed with immunoSEQ multiplex PCR; in TCRdb, only in-frame clones are kept and a portion is missing. The sample includes about 610,000 clones, 97% of them seen just once. The source material was naive CD4+ T cells sorted from blood. The receptors were sampled from a woman aged 25 to 39 in good health. CDR3s include the opening cysteine and the closing phenylalanine or tryptophan. Each record gives: J gene, V gene, D gene, clone size, CDR3 length, CDR3 protein, CDR3 DNA. The D gene is left open where the match is weak. A clone size is listed for some rows: how often the clone was seen (once, few, many), or a class if it is expanded.

TRBJ2-7	TRBV6-5	NA	NA	16	CASSYSISTAITEQYF	TGTGCCAGCAGTTACTCGATTTCGACCGCCATTACCGAGCAGTACTTC
TRBJ1-5	TRBV28	TRBD1	NA	14	CASSQGQFNQPQHF	TGTGCCAGCAGCCAGGGACAGTTTAATCAGCCCCAGCATTTT
TRBJ1-5	TRBV28	TRBD1	NA	16	CATYSGTGVFGKPQHF	TGTGCCACCTACTCGGGGACAGGGGTATTTGGTAAGCCCCAGCATTTT
TRBJ2-3	TRBV6-1	NA	NA	13	CASSELQADTQYF	TGTGCCAGCAGTGAACTACAGGCAGATACGCAGTATTTT
TRBJ2-5	TRBV30	NA	NA	15	CAWSRSLANQETQYF	TGTGCCTGGAGCCGTAGTCTGGCTAATCAAGAGACCCAGTACTTC
TRBJ2-3	TRBV11-2	TRBD2	NA	15	CASSRGLATTDTQYF	TGTGCCAGCAGCCGGGGACTAGCTACGACAGATACGCAGTATTTT
TRBJ2-1	TRBV30	TRBD2	NA	17	CAWDGLAGPSSYNEQFF	TGTGCCTGGGATGGACTAGCGGGTCCATCCTCCTACAATGAGCAGTTCTTC
TRBJ2-2	TRBV5-1	NA	NA	16	CASSLGAGENTGELFF	TGCGCCAGCAGCTTGGGTGCAGGGGAGAACACCGGGGAGCTGTTTTTT
TRBJ2-6	TRBV6-5	NA	once	16	CASSYSSSSGANVLTF	TGTGCCAGCAGTTACTCAAGTAGCTCTGGGGCCAACGTCCTGACTTTC
TRBJ2-7	TRBV5-1	NA	NA	14	CASSLYMGAYEQYF	TGCGCCAGCAGCTTGTACATGGGGGCCTACGAGCAGTACTTC
TRBJ1-2	TRBV28	TRBD1	NA	14	CASSIRQGALGYTF	TGTGCCAGCAGTATCCGACAGGGGGCGTTAGGCTACACCTTC
TRBJ2-7	TRBV28	TRBD2	NA	14	CASSLGTSGIEEYF	TGTGCCAGCAGTTTAGGGACTAGCGGGATTGAGGAGTACTTC
TRBJ1-2	TRBV15	NA	NA	13	CATSRDQVNGYTF	TGTGCCACCAGCAGAGATCAGGTTAATGGCTACACCTTC
TRBJ2-7	TRBV4-1	TRBD1	NA	18	CASSQARGVDRDVYEQYF	TGCGCCAGCAGCCAAGCCCGAGGGGTGGACAGGGATGTCTACGAGCAGTACTTC
TRBJ1-6	TRBV5-4	NA	NA	15	CASSLVPGESSPLHF	TGTGCCAGCAGCTTGGTCCCAGGGGAATCCTCACCCCTCCACTTT
TRBJ2-3	TRBV4-1	NA	NA	16	CASSQELGGGTDTQYF	TGCGCCAGCAGCCAAGAACTCGGCGGAGGCACAGATACGCAGTATTTT
TRBJ1-4	TRBV6-5	TRBD1	NA	14	CASSPQDRGKKLFF	TGTGCCAGCAGTCCTCAGGACAGGGGGAAAAAACTGTTTTTT
TRBJ1-1	TRBV30	NA	NA	14	CAWSTAGFDTEAFF	TGTGCCTGGAGCACGGCGGGGTTCGACACTGAAGCTTTCTTT
TRBJ1-2	TRBV28	TRBD1	NA	15	CASRERTGGLAGYTF	TGTGCCAGCCGAGAACGGACAGGGGGCCTGGCCGGCTACACCTTC
TRBJ1-5	TRBV2	NA	NA	13	CASSPDGNQPQHF	TGTGCCAGCAGTCCCGACGGAAATCAGCCCCAGCATTTT
TRBJ2-7	TRBV28	NA	NA	13	CASGHFLNYEQYF	TGTGCCAGCGGCCACTTCCTTAACTACGAGCAGTACTTC
TRBJ1-5	TRBV28	NA	NA	12	CASSQTNQPQHF	TGTGCCAGCAGCCAAACAAATCAGCCCCAGCATTTT
TRBJ2-7	TRBV9	NA	NA	15	CASSVGEQPTYEQYF	TGTGCCAGCAGCGTAGGCGAACAGCCTACCTACGAGCAGTACTTC
TRBJ1-1	TRBV7-2	NA	NA	14	CASSPSQVNTEAFF	TGTGCCAGCAGTCCAAGTCAGGTGAACACTGAAGCTTTCTTT
TRBJ2-5	TRBV18	TRBD1	NA	15	CASSLETGGQETQYF	TGTGCCAGCTCCCTCGAGACAGGGGGGCAAGAGACCCAGTACTTC